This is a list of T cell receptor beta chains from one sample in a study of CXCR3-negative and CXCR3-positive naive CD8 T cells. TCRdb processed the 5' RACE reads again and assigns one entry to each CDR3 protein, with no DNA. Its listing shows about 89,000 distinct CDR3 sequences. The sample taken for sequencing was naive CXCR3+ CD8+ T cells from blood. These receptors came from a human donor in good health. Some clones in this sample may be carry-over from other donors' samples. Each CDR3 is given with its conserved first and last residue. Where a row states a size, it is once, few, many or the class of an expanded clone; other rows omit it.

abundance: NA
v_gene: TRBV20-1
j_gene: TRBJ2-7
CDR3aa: CSARDPSSGWDSYEQYF

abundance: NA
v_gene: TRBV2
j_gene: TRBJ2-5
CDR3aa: CAEYGGLGETQYF

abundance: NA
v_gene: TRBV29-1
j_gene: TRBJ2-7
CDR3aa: CSVDFGQHSSYEQYF

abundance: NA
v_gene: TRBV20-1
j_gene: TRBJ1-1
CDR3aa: CSASGQGDTEAFF

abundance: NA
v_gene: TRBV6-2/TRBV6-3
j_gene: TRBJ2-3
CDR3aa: CASSYSISDHTQYF

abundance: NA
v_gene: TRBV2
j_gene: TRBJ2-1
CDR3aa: CASSEGLAIWADEQYF

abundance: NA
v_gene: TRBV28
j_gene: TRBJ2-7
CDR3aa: CASSLFQGYEQYF

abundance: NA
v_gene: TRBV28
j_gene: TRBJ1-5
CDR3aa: CASSLSRQGAQPQHF

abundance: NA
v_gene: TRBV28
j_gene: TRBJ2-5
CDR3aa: CASSFSSGGGLADAQETQYF

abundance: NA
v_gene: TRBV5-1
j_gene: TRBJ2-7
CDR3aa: CASSSGSYEQYF

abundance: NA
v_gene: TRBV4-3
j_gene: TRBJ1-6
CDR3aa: CASSQDLGGTGGNSPLHF

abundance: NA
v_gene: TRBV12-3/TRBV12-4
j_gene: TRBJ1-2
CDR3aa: CASSLDSDYGYTF

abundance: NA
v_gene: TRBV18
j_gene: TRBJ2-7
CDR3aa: CASSQDSYEQYF

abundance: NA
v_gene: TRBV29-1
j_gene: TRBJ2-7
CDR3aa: CSARVPLRPRGASYEQYF

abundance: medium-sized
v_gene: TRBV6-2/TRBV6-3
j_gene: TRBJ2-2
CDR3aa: CASRATETGELFF

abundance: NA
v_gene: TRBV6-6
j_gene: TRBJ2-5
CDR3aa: CASSYGLAALETQYF

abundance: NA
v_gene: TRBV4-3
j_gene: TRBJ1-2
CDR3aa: CASSQDLDYGYTF

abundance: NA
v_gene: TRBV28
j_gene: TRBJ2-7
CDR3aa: CASRDVAGGAYEQYF

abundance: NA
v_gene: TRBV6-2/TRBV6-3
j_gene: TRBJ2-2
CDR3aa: CASSSLYGRNPGELFF

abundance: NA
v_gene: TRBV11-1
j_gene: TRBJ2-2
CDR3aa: CASSYQGTGELFF

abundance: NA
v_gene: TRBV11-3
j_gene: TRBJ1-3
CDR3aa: CASSLARRTGRAGNTIYF

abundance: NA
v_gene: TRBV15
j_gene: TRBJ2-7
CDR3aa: CATSRVRTGWEQYF

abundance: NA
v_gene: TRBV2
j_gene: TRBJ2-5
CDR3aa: CAGSEVAGTQETQYF